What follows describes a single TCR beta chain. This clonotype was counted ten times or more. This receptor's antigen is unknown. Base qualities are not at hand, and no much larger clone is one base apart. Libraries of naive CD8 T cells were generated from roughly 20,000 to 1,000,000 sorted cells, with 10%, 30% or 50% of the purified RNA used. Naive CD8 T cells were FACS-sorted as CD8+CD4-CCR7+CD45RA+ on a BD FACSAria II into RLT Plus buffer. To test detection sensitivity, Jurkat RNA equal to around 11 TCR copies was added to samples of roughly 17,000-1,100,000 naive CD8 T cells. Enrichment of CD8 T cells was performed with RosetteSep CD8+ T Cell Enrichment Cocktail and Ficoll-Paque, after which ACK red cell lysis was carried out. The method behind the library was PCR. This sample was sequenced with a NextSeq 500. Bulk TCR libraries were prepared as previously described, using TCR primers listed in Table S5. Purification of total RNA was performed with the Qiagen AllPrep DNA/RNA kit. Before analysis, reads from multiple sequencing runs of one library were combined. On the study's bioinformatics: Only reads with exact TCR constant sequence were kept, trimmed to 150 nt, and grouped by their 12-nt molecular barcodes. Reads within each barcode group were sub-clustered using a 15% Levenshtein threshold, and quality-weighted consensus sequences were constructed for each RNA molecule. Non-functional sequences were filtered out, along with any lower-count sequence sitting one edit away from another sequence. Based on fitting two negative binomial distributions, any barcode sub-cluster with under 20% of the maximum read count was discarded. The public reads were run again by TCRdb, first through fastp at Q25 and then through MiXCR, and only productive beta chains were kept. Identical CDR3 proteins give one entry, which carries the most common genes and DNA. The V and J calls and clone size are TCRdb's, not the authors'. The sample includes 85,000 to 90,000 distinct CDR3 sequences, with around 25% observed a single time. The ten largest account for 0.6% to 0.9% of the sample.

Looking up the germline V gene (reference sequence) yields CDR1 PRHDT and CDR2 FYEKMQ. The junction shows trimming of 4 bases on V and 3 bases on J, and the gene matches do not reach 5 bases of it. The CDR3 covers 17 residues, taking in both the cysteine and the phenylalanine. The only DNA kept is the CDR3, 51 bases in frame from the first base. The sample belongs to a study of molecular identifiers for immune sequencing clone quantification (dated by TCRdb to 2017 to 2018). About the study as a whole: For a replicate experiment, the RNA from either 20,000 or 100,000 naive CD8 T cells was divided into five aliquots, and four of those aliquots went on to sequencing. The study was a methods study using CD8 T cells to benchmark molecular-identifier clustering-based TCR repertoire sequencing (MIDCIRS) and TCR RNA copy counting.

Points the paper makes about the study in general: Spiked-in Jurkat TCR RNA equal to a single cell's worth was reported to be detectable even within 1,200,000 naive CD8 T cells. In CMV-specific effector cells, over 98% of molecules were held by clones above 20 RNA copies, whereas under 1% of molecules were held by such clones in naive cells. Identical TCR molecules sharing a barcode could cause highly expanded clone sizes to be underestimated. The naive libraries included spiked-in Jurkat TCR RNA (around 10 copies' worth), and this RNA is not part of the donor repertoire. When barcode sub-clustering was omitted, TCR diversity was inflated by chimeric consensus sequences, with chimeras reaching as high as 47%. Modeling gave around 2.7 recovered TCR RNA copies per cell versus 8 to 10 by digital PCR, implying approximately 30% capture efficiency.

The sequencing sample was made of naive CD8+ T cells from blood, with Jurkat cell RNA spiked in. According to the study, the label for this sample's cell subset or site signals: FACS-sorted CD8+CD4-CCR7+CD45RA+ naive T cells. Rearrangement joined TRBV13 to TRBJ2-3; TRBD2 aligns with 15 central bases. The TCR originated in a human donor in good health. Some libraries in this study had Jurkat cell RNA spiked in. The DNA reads TGTGCCAGCAGCTCCGGACTAGCGGGAGGGTTAACAGATACGCAGTATTTT. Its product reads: CASSSGLAGGLTDTQYF.